This TCR beta chain is drawn from a study of prognosis after radiotherapy for stage I lung cancer. At the level of the study: The patient group consisted of around 14 men and 6 women whose ages spanned 53 to 84, median 74.5 years. Radiotherapy was followed by distant metastases in several patients, which appeared at a median of roughly 7 months; approximately 15 patients showed no significant progression.

In germline, CDR1 is LGHNA, CDR2 YSLEER. V lost 4 bases and J lost 2, with 7 bases in between. CDR3 length equals 13 residues. Many counts were recorded for this clonotype. TCR beta CDR3 was amplified from genomic DNA by two-round multiplex PCR. First-round PCR, the initial amplification, used primers specific to each TRBV and TRBJ gene. MiXCR was run by TCRdb on the multiplex PCR reads, yielding one entry per CDR3 protein. The sample contains approximately 20,000 distinct CDR3 sequences, about 27% of which appear only once. This clonotype was sampled from a donor aged 50 or older with non-small cell lung cancer. Sequenced material: PBMCs, taken before or after stereotactic body radiation therapy (not recorded which). The chain links TRBV4-3 to TRBJ2-3; D is unresolved. The DNA of the CDR3 is TGCGCCAGCAGCCGGAGCGACACAGATACGCAGTATTTT. Amino acids: CASSRSDTDTQYF.